The next 18 T cell receptor beta chains were all read from a single sample in a study of T cell changes during pregnancy in multiple sclerosis. The table came from immunoSEQ multiplex PCR; TCRdb's copy has only in-frame clones and leaves some out. The sample has about 41,000 clones; over 90% are singletons. Sequencing used CD8+ T cells from peripheral blood mononuclear cells, obtained in the third trimester of pregnancy. The source is a female donor with multiple sclerosis, enrolled in a pregnancy study.

The rearrangement links TRBV7-8 to TRBJ1-5; D is uncertain. The CDR3 is 14 residues long. Trimming removed 1 base at V and 6 bases at J, with 10 bases between. The germline V gene has CDR1 SGHVS and CDR2 FQNEAQ. CDR3 in DNA: TGTGCCAGCAGCTTAGGCGGGTCTAGTCAGCCCCAGCATTTT. It specifies CASSLGGSSQPQHF.

This clone was counted only a few times. V is TRBV7-8 and J is TRBJ2-1, with D uncertain. This CDR3 is 12 amino acids long. V lost 1 base, J lost 8 bases, and 6 bases lay in between. CDR1 SGHVS and CDR2 FQNEAQ come from the germline V gene. In nucleotides, the CDR3 is TGTGCCAGCAGCTTAGGTGTCGATGAGCAGTTCTTC. The encoded protein is CASSLGVDEQFF.

The chain links TRBV11-1 to TRBJ1-1, with 9 bases identical to TRBD1. The length of the CDR3 is 14 residues. Germline V lookup: CDR1 SGHAT, CDR2 FQDESV (reference sequence). The V gene end was trimmed by 5 bases and the J gene end by 7 bases; junction bases not matched to a gene: 8. Written as DNA, the CDR3 is TGTGCCAGCAGCGAGGACAGGGGCATTGATGAAGCTTTCTTT. Translated, it gives CASSEDRGIDEAFF.

The chain combines TRBV27 with TRBJ2-2; 9 bases are shared with TRBD1. Germline CDR1 reads MNHEY; CDR2 reads SMNVEV (reference sequence). The junction had 6 bases not matched to a gene; V was cut back by 0 bases and J by 7 bases. The CDR3 sequence is 16 residues long. The CDR3 sequence: CASSLSPGTGIGELFF. The CDR3 DNA sequence: TGTGCCAGCAGTTTATCGCCCGGGACAGGGATCGGGGAGCTGTTTTTT.

CDR3 in amino acids: CASSRGVSGASNTGELFF. The CDR3 DNA reads TGTGCCAGCAGCCGAGGAGTTAGCGGGGCATCGAACACCGGGGAGCTGTTTTTT. This chain uses TRBV7-2 with TRBJ2-2; 8 positions match TRBD2. Germline CDR1 and CDR2: SGHTA and FQGNSA. CDR3 length equals 18 residues. V was clipped by 5 bases and J by 0 bases; unmatched bases: 11.

J is TRBJ2-7 and V is TRBV6-6, with no clear D. The CDR3 consists of 14 residues. Germline CDR1 and CDR2: MNHNY and SVGAGI (reference sequence). Trimming took off 6 bases at V and 1 base at J, with 13 bases between the two ends. The CDR3 DNA sequence: TGTGCCAGCAGCCCTTTGACATATTCCTACGAGCAGTACTTC. Its translation is CASSPLTYSYEQYF.

The CDR3 is CASSQQKNTEAFF. The CDR3 DNA follows: TGTGCCAGCAGTCAACAAAAGAACACTGAAGCTTTCTTT. The chain links TRBV6-1 to TRBJ1-1; no firm D call. The CDR3 has 13 amino acids. Germline lookup yields CDR1 MNHNS and CDR2 SASEGT. Trimming left V 5 bases short and J 1 base short, with 8 bases between.

This clone was found once. The V call is TRBV6-7, the J call TRBJ1-5; a weak D match, TRBD1 (5 bases). TRBV6-7 has ORF status, its function being uncertain. Trimming shortened V by 8 bases and J by 1 base, and 9 bases separated the two germline ends. The CDR3 spans 13 residues. CDR3 sequence: CASARVSNQPQHF. The DNA for the CDR3 is TGTGCCAGCGCCAGGGTAAGCAATCAGCCCCAGCATTTT.

The gene calls are TRBV18 and TRBJ2-7; maybe TRBD2 (6 bases). Germline-derived CDR1 and CDR2 are KGHSH and LQKENI. Trimming stripped 3 bases from V and 0 bases from J, with 9 bases between. This CDR3 contains 14 residues. The CDR3 DNA follows: TGTGCCAGCTCACCCCGGGACTCCTCCTACGAGCAGTACTTC. This sequence encodes CASSPRDSSYEQYF.

V is TRBV27 and J is TRBJ2-7; D is possibly TRBD1 (5 bases). In germline, CDR1 is MNHEY, CDR2 SMNVEV (reference sequence). The CDR3 has 14 residues. Trimming took 2 bases from V and 3 from J, leaving 11 bases between them. The CDR3 loop reads CASSLIGQVYEQYF. CDR3 DNA: TGTGCCAGCAGTTTAATCGGACAAGTCTACGAGCAGTACTTC.

This chain connects TRBV5-8 to TRBJ1-2; D is perhaps TRBD1 (6 bases). The CDR3 is 13 amino acids. Germline CDR1 and CDR2: SGHTS and YDEGEE. Trimming took 1 base from V and 8 from J, leaving 12 bases between them. CDR3 sequence (DNA): TGTGCCAGCAGCTTGAGTGCTCAGGGGGGCTACACCTTC. Protein: CASSLSAQGGYTF. The whole variable domain, filled in from reference TRBV5-8 and TRBJ1-2, reads EAGVTQSPTHLIKTRGQQATLRCSPISGHTSVYWYQQALGLGLQFLLWYDEGEERNRGNFPPRFSGRQFPNYSSELNVNALELEDSALYLCASSLSAQGGYTFGSGTRLTVV.

The rearrangement joins TRBV7-9 to TRBJ1-2; weak D call: TRBD1 (5 bases). V shed 3 bases and J shed 8 bases, with 13 bases lying between them. This CDR3 comprises 13 residues. Germline loops: CDR1 SEHNR, CDR2 FQNEAQ (reference sequence). CDR3 region: CASSFSGARGYTF. The DNA of the CDR3 is TGTGCCAGCAGCTTTAGCGGGGCTCGGGGCTACACCTTC.

The chain combines TRBV5-4 with TRBJ1-2, with TRBD1 as a possible D gene (5 bases). Germline CDR1 SGHNT, CDR2 YYREEE (reference sequence). The CDR3 has 15 amino acids. The germline V and J ends were trimmed by 2 bases and 5 bases, with 16 bases remaining between them. The CDR3 DNA reads as TGTGCCAGCAGCTTCCCTGAAACAGGCAGATATGGCTACACCTTC. This sequence encodes CASSFPETGRYGYTF. Using reference TRBV5-4 and TRBJ1-2 for the parts outside the CDR3, the full variable domain is ETGVTQSPTHLIKTRGQQVTLRCSSQSGHNTVSWYQQALGQGPQFIFQYYREEENGRGNFPPRFSGLQFPNYSSELNVNALELDDSALYLCASSFPETGRYGYTFGSGTRLTVV.

V gene TRBV27 combines with J gene TRBJ2-1; a possible D gene is TRBD2 (6 bases). Trimming took 3 bases from V and 1 from J, leaving 10 bases between them. The CDR3 totals 15 residues. Germline CDR1 MNHEY, CDR2 SMNVEV (reference sequence). CDR3 protein: CASSLRRESYNEQFF. Here the CDR3 DNA reads TGTGCCAGCAGTTTGAGGAGGGAGTCCTACAATGAGCAGTTCTTC.

V is TRBV28 and J is TRBJ2-2, with D perhaps matching TRBD1 (5 bases). V lost 4 bases and J lost 5, with 14 bases in between. This CDR3 is built from 15 residues. The germline gives CDR1 MDHEN, CDR2 SYDVKM. The CDR3 DNA follows: TGTGCCAGCAGTTCCCAGGGATTTAAGACCGGGGAGCTGTTTTTT. Protein product: CASSSQGFKTGELFF.

The V call is TRBV27, the J call TRBJ2-5, with 8 nucleotides matching TRBD1. The J segment lost 4 bases and the V segment lost 5 bases, leaving 9 bases of the junction unmatched. The CDR3 has 15 amino acids. Germline values: CDR1 MNHEY, CDR2 SMNVEV (reference sequence). CDR3 sequence: CASSRGQGLGETQYF. The CDR3 DNA reads as TGTGCCAGCAGTAGAGGACAGGGTCTCGGAGAGACCCAGTACTTC.

This clone appeared a few times. This chain connects TRBV7-9 to TRBJ1-2; unclear D gene. CDR1 is SEHNR, CDR2 FQNEAQ, per germline (reference sequence). The length of the CDR3 is 15 residues. Trimming pared 5 bases from V and 5 bases from J, leaving 18 bases between. CDR3 nucleotide sequence: TGTGCCAGCAGCAGAGACGCCGACACCTATTATGGCTACACCTTC. It specifies CASSRDADTYYGYTF.

This clone was seen more than once but under ten times. This rearrangement joins TRBV6-1 to TRBJ1-1, with D uncertain. The germline V gene encodes CDR1 MNHNS and CDR2 SASEGT. The CDR3 contains 14 residues. V lost 1 base to trimming and J lost 1 base, with 7 bases between them. CDR3 DNA sequence: TGTGCCAGCAGTGAAGGGGGAGAGAACACTGAAGCTTTCTTT. Amino acid sequence: CASSEGGENTEAFF.